The 29 T cell receptor beta chains below were found in one sample sequenced in a study of blood T cell repertoires in COVID-19 (dated by TCRdb to 2020 to 2022). Library creation used the immunoSEQ multiplex PCR assay. TCRdb stores this immuneACCESS table with in-frame sequences only. Part of the clones is absent; in the studies checked, under half of the shortfall reflects unresolved V genes, and no reason is known for the rest. The sample includes around 150,000 clones, with over 80% observed a single time. The ten largest clones represent about 4.6% of the sample. Sequenced sample: peripheral blood. Source of these receptors: a man aged 25-45 years with COVID-19, enrolled during active disease.

The chain uses TRBV18 and TRBJ1-1, with 8 bases that match TRBD1. The germline V gene has CDR1 KGHSH and CDR2 LQKENI. The length of the CDR3 is 13 residues. V gave up 2 bases and J gave up 11 bases; unmatched junction bases: 7. CDR3 nucleotide sequence: TGTGCCAGCTCACCATCGACAGGGGACGGGGCTTTCTTT. It translates to CASSPSTGDGAFF.

This chain links TRBV20-1 with TRBJ2-7; possible D gene TRBD2, 5 bases. The CDR3 is 13 residues long. V lost 3 bases and J 6 bases, leaving 15 bases between the germline ends. Germline CDR1 reads DFQATT; CDR2 reads SNEGSKA (reference sequence). The CDR3 DNA is TGCAGTGCTAGTACCCCTAGCTCACGCGAGCAGTACTTC. This gives the protein CSASTPSSREQYF.

The chain employs TRBV4-3 and TRBJ1-2; 9 bases agree with TRBD1. With 1 base clipped from V and 6 bases from J, the junction kept 3 bases outside the gene matches. Germline V CDR1 and CDR2: LGHNA, YSLEER. This CDR3 contains 14 residues. In DNA, the CDR3 is TGCGCCAGCAGCCAAGCGGACAGGGGTAATGGCTACACCTTC. The encoded protein is CASSQADRGNGYTF.

The chain carries TRBV7-3 and TRBJ1-2; D is uncertain. The CDR3 totals 14 residues. V was trimmed by 5 bases and J by 0 bases, leaving 10 bases between them. Per the germline V gene, CDR1 is SGHTA and CDR2 is FQGTGA. The CDR3 sequence: CASSQRRANYGYTF. The CDR3 DNA is TGTGCCAGCAGCCAAAGGAGGGCTAACTATGGCTACACCTTC.

V is TRBV4-3 and J is TRBJ2-1; 7 nucleotides agree with TRBD1. With 0 bases clipped from V and 4 bases from J, the junction kept 9 bases outside the gene matches. Germline lookup yields CDR1 LGHNA and CDR2 YSLEER. The CDR3 is 17 residues long. The chain's CDR3 is CASSQDVGTVFYNEQFF. The CDR3 DNA follows: TGCGCCAGCAGCCAAGATGTAGGGACAGTATTTTACAATGAGCAGTTCTTC.

This clone was picked up one time. The V call is TRBV27, the J call TRBJ1-6; D remains unclear. Germline V lookup: CDR1 MNHEY, CDR2 SMNVEV (reference sequence). The ends were cut back, 4 bases at V and 10 bases at J, with 14 bases in the middle. The CDR3 loop spans 14 amino acids. CDR3 sequence: CASSSLVSGSPLHF. The CDR3 coding sequence is TGTGCCAGCAGTTCCCTCGTCAGCGGATCACCCCTCCACTTT.

The rearrangement uses TRBV19 and TRBJ1-3, with TRBD1 identical over 9 bases. From germline, CDR1 is LNHDA and CDR2 SQIVND (reference sequence). The CDR3 is 16 amino acids. J lost 0 bases, V lost 4 bases, and 4 bases had no gene match. CDR3 in amino acids: CASSTGTGSSGNTIYF. The CDR3 region has the DNA TGTGCCAGTAGTACCGGGACAGGGAGCTCTGGAAACACCATATATTTT. The full variable domain, in which reference TRBV19 and TRBJ1-3 provide the parts outside the CDR3, is DGGITQSPKYLFRKEGQNVTLSCEQNLNHDAMYWYRQDPGQGLRLIYYSQIVNDFQKGDIAEGYSVSREKKESFPLTVTSAQKNPTAFYLCASSTGTGSSGNTIYFGEGSWLTVV.

The chain couples TRBV23-1 to TRBJ1-2; possible D gene TRBD1, 6 bases. TRBV23-1 is an open reading frame, and its role is uncertain. Trimming left V 3 bases short and J 7 bases short, with 15 bases between. This CDR3 comprises 14 residues. CDR3 protein: CASSHPGESSGYTF. DNA for the CDR3: TGCGCCAGCAGTCACCCAGGGGAATCCTCTGGCTACACCTTC.

A single count supports this clone. The chain joins TRBV5-4 to TRBJ2-7; 11 positions match TRBD2. The V gene's germline CDR1 is SGHNT and CDR2 YYREEE (reference sequence). The V segment lost 4 bases and the J segment 2 bases; nucleotides outside the gene matches: 11. The CDR3 is 17 residues long. DNA for the CDR3: TGTGCCAGCAGCGGAATAACTAGCGGGGGCGATCCCTACGAGCAGTACTTC. Its translation: CASSGITSGGDPYEQYF.

This sequence joins TRBV4-1 and TRBJ1-2; no definite D call. The ends were cut back, 0 bases at V and 8 bases at J, with 10 bases in the middle. Germline V gives CDR1 MGHRA, CDR2 YSYEKL. The CDR3 extends over 13 amino acids. The CDR3 sequence: CASSQDQLGGYTF. The DNA of the CDR3 is TGCGCCAGCAGCCAAGATCAACTCGGGGGCTACACCTTC.

The chain recombines TRBV27 with TRBJ2-7, with 7 bases matching TRBD2. CDR1 is MNHEY, CDR2 SMNVEV, per germline (reference sequence). This CDR3 contains 14 residues. Trimming at V came to 2 bases and at J to 6 bases, leaving 7 bases not matched to a gene. In nucleotides, the CDR3 is TGTGCCAGCAGTTTAGCGGGAGCTGGGGGCGAGCAGTACTTC. Its protein is CASSLAGAGGEQYF.

The V gene is TRBV6-5, the J gene TRBJ2-7; TRBD1 might be the D (7 bases). Trimming took 6 bases from V and 1 from J, leaving 16 bases between them. CDR3 size: 15 residues. Per the germline V gene, CDR1 is MNHEY and CDR2 is SVGAGI. The chain's CDR3 is CASRMEGAGSYEQYF. DNA for the CDR3: TGTGCCAGCAGGATGGAGGGGGCAGGGTCCTACGAGCAGTACTTC.

The chain is built from TRBV12-5 and TRBJ2-2; 12 nucleotides align to TRBD2. With 5 bases clipped from V and 5 bases from J, the junction kept 9 bases outside the gene matches. The CDR3 totals 17 residues. Per the germline V gene, CDR1 is LGHNT and CDR2 is FRNRAP. The CDR3: CASGRVTSGRGTGELFF. DNA for the CDR3: TGTGCTAGTGGTCGAGTGACTAGCGGGAGAGGGACCGGGGAGCTGTTTTTT.

V gene TRBV28 combines with J gene TRBJ2-7; TRBD1 matches at 10 bases. The germline V gene encodes CDR1 MDHEN and CDR2 SYDVKM. V gave up 2 bases and J gave up 4 bases; unmatched junction bases: 2. The CDR3 totals 14 residues. The CDR3 region has the DNA TGTGCCAGCAGTTTAACGGGACAGGGGTACGAGCAGTACTTC. Its translation: CASSLTGQGYEQYF.

The rearrangement links TRBV5-1 to TRBJ1-6, with TRBD1 identical over 8 bases. The V and J ends lost 3 bases and 8 bases, in that order; junction bases with no gene match: 10. The CDR3 contains 16 residues. Germline V gene lookup returns CDR1 SGHRS and CDR2 YFSETQ. In nucleotides, the CDR3 is TGCGCCAGCAGCTATACGGTAAAGACAGGGGATTCACCCCTCCACTTT. This encodes CASSYTVKTGDSPLHF. Combining the CDR3 with reference TRBV5-1 and TRBJ1-6 gives the whole variable domain KAGVTQTPRYLIKTRGQQVTLSCSPISGHRSVSWYQQTPGQGLQFLFEYFSETQRNKGNFPGRFSGRQFSNSRSEMNVSTLELGDSALYLCASSYTVKTGDSPLHFGNGTRLTVT.

V gene TRBV29-1 combines with J gene TRBJ2-7, with 8 bases lining up with TRBD1. Per germline, CDR1 SQVTM and CDR2 ANQGSEA. This CDR3 region has 13 residues. V gave up 7 bases and J gave up 3 bases; unmatched junction bases: 8. The CDR3 loop reads CSAAGQAFYEQYF. The CDR3 nucleotides read TGCAGCGCTGCGGGACAGGCCTTCTACGAGCAGTACTTC.

V gene TRBV5-1 combines with J gene TRBJ2-7; weak D call: TRBD1 (6 bases). The CDR3 covers 14 residues. The V gene lost 4 bases and the J gene lost 3 bases, with 14 bases spanning the gap. CDR1 is SGHRS and CDR2 is YFSETQ in the germline V gene. The CDR3 sequence is CASSPRTVLYEQYF. DNA of the CDR3: TGCGCCAGCAGCCCCCGGACAGTACTCTACGAGCAGTACTTC.

The J gene is TRBJ2-5, the V gene TRBV29-1, with 8 bases identical to TRBD2. The CDR3 contains 14 residues. J gave up 5 bases and V 0 bases, and 5 bases lay outside the gene matches. Germline CDR1 and CDR2: SQVTM and ANQGSEA. The CDR3: CSVEERGDWETQYF. The CDR3, as DNA: TGCAGCGTTGAAGAGCGGGGGGATTGGGAGACCCAGTACTTC.

This chain joins TRBV5-6 and TRBJ1-2, with 7 bases matching TRBD1. CDR3 length: 16 amino acids. In germline, CDR1 is SGHDT, CDR2 YYEEEE. The V and J ends lost 0 bases and 0 bases, in that order; junction bases with no gene match: 5. CDR3 coding DNA: TGTGCCAGCAGCTTGGAGACAGGGAAATCTAACTATGGCTACACCTTC. Translated, it gives CASSLETGKSNYGYTF.

The chain links TRBV21-1 to TRBJ1-2; the table gives TRBD1 as D, unverified against the DNA. TRBV21-1 is a pseudogene. The CDR3 has 16 amino acids. This CDR3 is CASSKGGKGADYGYTF. The CDR3 coding sequence is TGTGCCAGCAGCAAAGGGGGTAAGGGGGCGGACTATGGCTACACCTTC.

V and J are TRBV19 and TRBJ2-3, with 8 positions matching TRBD1. V shed 3 bases, J shed 2 bases, and the junction held 4 bases outside the gene matches. The CDR3 covers 15 residues. Germline V gene data show CDR1 as LNHDA and CDR2 as SQIVND (reference sequence). The CDR3, as DNA: TGTGCCAGTAGTATCGGACAGGGCCTCACAGATACGCAGTATTTT. The encoded protein is CASSIGQGLTDTQYF.

The chain uses TRBV11-2 and TRBJ2-7, with 9 bases aligning to TRBD2. Unmatched junction bases numbered 3, after V lost 3 bases and J lost 3 bases. CDR3 length: 14 residues. Germline V CDR1 and CDR2: SGHAT, FQNNGV. CDR3 DNA: TGTGCCAGCAGCTTGGGACTAGCTAGCTACGAGCAGTACTTC. It specifies CASSLGLASYEQYF.

The chain combines TRBV12-3 or TRBV12-4 with TRBJ1-1; a weak D match, TRBD1 (5 bases). Trimming left V 4 bases short and J 1 base short, with 7 bases between. The CDR3 totals 13 residues. Written as DNA, the CDR3 is TGTGCCAGCAGTTCCGACAGGAACACTGAAGCTTTCTTT. Its protein product is CASSSDRNTEAFF.

The genes are TRBV7-9 and TRBJ1-5, with D maybe TRBD1 (5 bases). Germline CDR1 SEHNR, CDR2 FQNEAQ (reference sequence). The CDR3 runs to 14 residues. Deletions cut 1 base from V and 5 bases from J, with 9 bases between. CDR3 nucleotides: TGTGCCAGCAGCTTAGGACAGATCGATCAGCCCCAGCATTTT. Translating it yields CASSLGQIDQPQHF.

J is TRBJ2-2 and V is TRBV7-2, with 9 bases that match TRBD2. This CDR3 is 16 amino acids long. Losses at the gene ends were 4 bases for V and 7 bases for J; bases not matched to a gene: 10. The germline V gene encodes CDR1 SGHTA and CDR2 FQGNSA. CDR3 region: CASSSFSGGLVGELFF. The CDR3 nucleotides read TGTGCCAGCAGCTCCTTTAGCGGGGGCTTGGTCGGGGAGCTGTTTTTT.

The rearrangement links TRBV6-5 to TRBJ2-7; 8 bases line up with TRBD1. With 6 bases clipped from V and 4 bases from J, the junction kept 8 bases outside the gene matches. The CDR3 has 14 amino acids. CDR1 and CDR2 (germline): MNHEY, SVGAGI. As DNA, the CDR3 is TGTGCCAGCAGACACCGACAGGGGTCGTACGAGCAGTACTTC. It yields the protein CASRHRQGSYEQYF.

V usage is TRBV6-5 and J usage is TRBJ1-2; TRBD1 might be the D (6 bases). The germline V gene encodes CDR1 MNHEY and CDR2 SVGAGI. The CDR3 has 15 amino acids. V was cut by 6 bases and J by 3 bases, with 17 bases left in between. The CDR3 is CASRHGQPPYYGYTF. As DNA, the CDR3 is TGTGCCAGCAGACACGGACAGCCGCCCTACTATGGCTACACCTTC.

V and J are TRBV4-3 and TRBJ2-1; 10 bases are a match to TRBD1. The CDR3 runs 20 residues. V gave up 0 bases and J gave up 3 bases; unmatched junction bases: 14. In germline, CDR1 is LGHNA, CDR2 YSLEER. The CDR3 here is CASSQDHGTGEGWDYNEQFF. CDR3 nucleotide sequence: TGCGCCAGCAGCCAAGATCACGGGACAGGGGAAGGTTGGGACTACAATGAGCAGTTCTTC.

The chain links TRBV5-4 to TRBJ2-5; unclear D gene. Germline CDR1 is SGHNT and CDR2 is YYREEE (reference sequence). This CDR3 has 11 residues. Between the trimmed V and J ends, which lost 2 bases and 5 bases, there was a span of 4 bases. The CDR3 nucleotides are TGTGCCAGCAGCTTCGCGGAGACCCAGTACTTC. This gives the protein CASSFAETQYF.